This entry lists 29 T cell receptor beta chains sequenced from one sample in a study of T cell responses to AZD1222 COVID-19 vaccine. Measured with immunoSEQ multiplex PCR; TCRdb has only the in-frame clones, and not every one. The sample lists tens of thousands of clones, 90% occurring once. Sequences were derived from peripheral blood, sampled 28 days after the second AZD1222 dose. These receptors originate from an adult who received the AZD1222 COVID-19 vaccine.

The rearrangement uses TRBV6-5 and TRBJ2-2, with 8 bases identical to TRBD1. V shed 6 bases, J shed 8 bases, and the junction held 5 bases outside the gene matches. CDR1 is MNHEY and CDR2 is SVGAGI in the germline V gene. The CDR3 consists of 13 residues. The CDR3 bases are TGTGCCAGCAGGCTCGGACAGGGTGGGGAGCTGTTTTTT. Protein: CASRLGQGGELFF.

As regards this clone: One end of the junction varies from germline; a read error may be responsible. This chain links TRBV19 with TRBJ2-1, with 9 bases lining up with TRBD2. Germline assignment: CDR1 LNHDA and CDR2 SQIVND (reference sequence). The CDR3 extends over 15 amino acids. The CDR3 coding sequence is TGTGCCAGTAGAATAGGTCGCGGGGGGGCGTATGAGCAGTTCTTC. Translated: CASRIGRGGAYEQFF.

The chain carries TRBV30 and TRBJ2-7; D gene unclear. This CDR3 comprises 11 residues. V lost 2 bases and J 0 bases, leaving 2 bases between the germline ends. From germline, CDR1 is GTSNPN and CDR2 SVGIG (reference sequence). The DNA of the CDR3 is TGTGCCTGGAGTCGCTCCTACGAGCAGTACTTC. Protein sequence: CAWSRSYEQYF.

The rearrangement links TRBV7-8 to TRBJ2-3, with 8 bases matching TRBD1. The trim removed 2 bases at V and 3 bases at J, leaving 4 bases unmatched. Germline-derived CDR1 and CDR2 are SGHVS and FQNEAQ. The CDR3 extends over 15 amino acids. The CDR3 protein is CASSLRTGWTDTQYF. Here the CDR3 DNA reads TGTGCCAGCAGCTTAAGGACAGGGTGGACAGATACGCAGTATTTT.

The genes are TRBV5-4 and TRBJ2-2; D remains unclear. Germline CDR1 is SGHNT and CDR2 is YYREEE (reference sequence). With 9 bases removed from V and 0 bases from J, the gap between germline ends came to 18 bases. CDR3 length: 16 residues. This chain's CDR3 is CAIPKDRITNTGELFF. The CDR3 DNA reads TGTGCCATCCCGAAAGACCGAATTACGAACACCGGGGAGCTGTTTTTT.

This sequence joins TRBV2 and TRBJ1-1, with 8 positions matching TRBD1. This CDR3 is 14 amino acids long. J gave up 4 bases and V 7 bases, and 8 bases lay outside the gene matches. Germline assignment: CDR1 SNHLY and CDR2 FYNNEI. Written as DNA, the CDR3 is TGTGCCAGCACCATGGGACAGGCCCCCACTGAAGCTTTCTTT. This translates into CASTMGQAPTEAFF.

J is TRBJ1-2 and V is TRBV7-3; D possibly corresponds to TRBD1 (5 bases). The CDR3 length is 15 residues. Looked up from germline, CDR1 is SGHTA and CDR2 is FQGTGA. V gave up 0 bases and J gave up 5 bases, with 13 bases separating them. DNA of the CDR3: TGTGCCAGCAGCTTAACTGGGACGGGGCTATATGGCTACACCTTC. Translating gives CASSLTGTGLYGYTF.

In the case of this clone: In the same sample, other DNA sequences code for this CDR3. The chain combines TRBV7-2 with TRBJ1-5, with a weak D call TRBD1 (6 bases). The CDR3 has 14 amino acids. Germline CDR1 SGHTA, CDR2 FQGNSA. The V gene lost 3 bases and the J gene lost 2 bases, with 8 bases spanning the gap. CDR3 sequence (DNA): TGTGCCAGCAGCTTGACAGGAGGCAATCAGCCCCAGCATTTT. It encodes CASSLTGGNQPQHF.

In this sample, this clone turned up once. V gene TRBV24-1 combines with J gene TRBJ2-2; TRBD2 matches at 13 bases. CDR3 length: 16 residues. CDR1 and CDR2 from the germline V gene are KGHDR and SFDVKD. The trim removed 7 bases at V and 3 bases at J, leaving 4 bases unmatched. CDR3 DNA sequence: TGTGCCACCAGCCGGGGACTAGCGGGGTACACCGGGGAGCTGTTTTTT. Amino acids: CATSRGLAGYTGELFF.

This clone was recorded a few times. V gene TRBV7-2 combines with J gene TRBJ2-7, with D tentatively TRBD2 (7 bases). Germline CDR1 and CDR2: SGHTA and FQGNSA. V lost 6 bases and J lost 4, with 16 bases in between. The CDR3 runs to 14 residues. The CDR3 here is CASRTRGGAYEQYF. CDR3 coding DNA: TGTGCCAGCAGGACCCGCGGGGGCGCTTACGAGCAGTACTTC.

This clone came up once. The gene calls are TRBV5-1 and TRBJ1-3; TRBD1 might be the D (5 bases). The ends were cut back, 0 bases at V and 3 bases at J, with 10 bases in the middle. Germline V gene data show CDR1 as SGHRS and CDR2 as YFSETQ. CDR3 length: 15 residues. CDR3 nucleotides: TGCGCCAGCAGCTTGGGCCAGGGAGGTGGAAACACCATATATTTT. Protein: CASSLGQGGGNTIYF.

The chain carries TRBV5-6 and TRBJ1-2; TRBD1 aligns across 9 bases. The trim removed 4 bases at V and 8 bases at J, leaving 9 bases unmatched. The CDR3 is 14 amino acids. Looked up from germline, CDR1 is SGHDT and CDR2 is YYEEEE. The CDR3 reads CASSSTQGAKGYTF. CDR3 DNA: TGTGCCAGCAGCAGCACACAGGGGGCGAAGGGCTACACCTTC.

The chain has TRBV7-2 and TRBJ1-4; a weak D match, TRBD1 (6 bases). Per germline, CDR1 SGHTA and CDR2 FQGNSA. The CDR3 loop spans 15 amino acids. The V end lost 8 bases, the J end lost 4 bases, and 17 bases lay between the germline ends. In nucleotides, the CDR3 is TGTGCCAGCTCGTCAGGGGCAGGAGGTAATGAAAAACTGTTTTTT. Translating gives CASSSGAGGNEKLFF.

The gene calls are TRBV28 and TRBJ2-7; D remains ambiguous. Germline CDR1 reads MDHEN; CDR2 reads SYDVKM. Trimming cost V 10 bases and J 4 bases, with 8 bases left between them. The CDR3 runs 10 residues. The CDR3 DNA reads as TGTGCCACCTCATCTTACGAGCAGTACTTC. It yields the protein CATSSYEQYF.

V and J are TRBV5-1 and TRBJ2-7, with D perhaps TRBD2 (5 bases). This CDR3 is 14 amino acids long. Trimming cost V 0 bases and J 7 bases, with 14 bases left between them. Germline loops: CDR1 SGHRS, CDR2 YFSETQ. In DNA form, the CDR3 reads TGCGCCAGCAGCTTGGCCGGCCAACGAGGGGAGCAGTACTTC. It yields the protein CASSLAGQRGEQYF.

Comment on this clone: The same CDR3 is also encoded by other DNA sequences in this sample. V and J are TRBV7-6 and TRBJ1-2; 7 positions agree with TRBD1. This CDR3 has 13 amino acids. In germline, CDR1 is SGHVS, CDR2 FNYEAQ. J lost 2 bases, V lost 5 bases, and 2 bases had no gene match. This chain's CDR3 is CASSPTGNYGYTF. DNA of the CDR3: TGTGCCAGCAGCCCGACAGGGAACTATGGCTACACCTTC.

This clone was observed once. The V gene is TRBV7-9, the J gene TRBJ1-1, with D hard to call. The CDR3 spans 12 residues. V lost 11 bases and J 3 bases, leaving 13 bases between the germline ends. Germline lookup yields CDR1 SEHNR and CDR2 FQNEAQ (reference sequence). The CDR3 nucleotides are TGTGCCTGGCAACTGAGGGACACTGAAGCTTTCTTT. This gives the protein CAWQLRDTEAFF.

The rearrangement links TRBV30 to TRBJ2-2; tentatively, D is TRBD1 or TRBD2 (6 bases each). The CDR3 sequence is 14 residues long. Trimming stripped 0 bases from V and 7 bases from J, with 12 bases between. CDR1 and CDR2 (germline): GTSNPN, SVGIG (reference sequence). In DNA, the CDR3 is TGTGCCTGGAGTGTTAGGGGGGCCTACGGGGAGCTGTTTTTT. Translated: CAWSVRGAYGELFF.

V gene TRBV28 combines with J gene TRBJ1-6, with 9 bases aligning to TRBD1. The CDR3 totals 18 residues. V trimming: 4 bases; J trimming: 1 base; junction bases outside the gene matches: 8. In germline, CDR1 is MDHEN, CDR2 SYDVKM. The CDR3 is CASSWGAQGASYNSPLHF. In DNA form, the CDR3 reads TGTGCCAGCAGTTGGGGCGCACAGGGGGCGTCCTATAATTCACCCCTCCACTTT.

The chain recombines TRBV5-5 with TRBJ1-1; D is undetermined. The CDR3 length is 14 residues. Trimming left V 1 base short and J 0 bases short, with 7 bases between. CDR1 and CDR2 (germline): SGHKS, YYEKEE (reference sequence). CDR3 sequence reads: CASSLQPLNTEAFF. The CDR3 region has the DNA TGTGCCAGCAGCTTGCAGCCCTTGAACACTGAAGCTTTCTTT.

V gene TRBV18 combines with J gene TRBJ1-3; 10 nucleotides align to TRBD1. Trimming at V came to 6 bases and at J to 0 bases, leaving 5 bases not matched to a gene. The CDR3 has 16 amino acids. Germline V lookup: CDR1 KGHSH, CDR2 LQKENI. The CDR3 loop reads CASSSGTGASGNTIYF. CDR3 DNA sequence: TGTGCCAGCTCGTCCGGGACAGGGGCCTCTGGAAACACCATATATTTT.

This clone was seen only once. The chain links TRBV4-1 to TRBJ1-1, with 7 nucleotides matching TRBD1. Trimming removed 1 base from V and 1 base from J; junction bases left unmatched: 3. Germline lookup yields CDR1 MGHRA and CDR2 YSYEKL. The CDR3 length is 15 residues. DNA for the CDR3: TGCGCCAGCAGCCAAGTTGGACAGGCGAACACTGAAGCTTTCTTT. Amino acids: CASSQVGQANTEAFF.

The chain recombines TRBV2 with TRBJ1-5; TRBD1 matches at 7 bases. V lost 6 bases, J lost 0 bases, and 5 bases stayed unmatched. This CDR3 contains 15 residues. Germline values: CDR1 SNHLY, CDR2 FYNNEI. As DNA, the CDR3 is TGTGCCAGCAGAGGGGACAGTTTTAGCAATCAGCCCCAGCATTTT. Amino acid sequence: CASRGDSFSNQPQHF.

This chain uses TRBV6-5 with TRBJ1-2; D is perhaps TRBD1 (6 bases). The V gene lost 7 bases and the J gene lost 7 bases, with 13 bases spanning the gap. From germline, CDR1 is MNHEY and CDR2 SVGAGI. The CDR3 sequence is 12 residues long. The chain's CDR3 is CASTLTGSGYTF. CDR3 nucleotide sequence: TGTGCCAGCACCCTCACAGGGTCTGGCTACACCTTC.

The J gene is TRBJ1-2, the V gene TRBV19; 8 bases line up with TRBD1. The germline gives CDR1 LNHDA, CDR2 SQIVND (reference sequence). The V gene end was trimmed by 7 bases and the J gene end by 3 bases; junction bases not matched to a gene: 10. The CDR3 covers 15 residues. In DNA form, the CDR3 reads TGTGCCAGTACCTCGACAGGGGCGTATTACTATGGCTACACCTTC. Translation: CASTSTGAYYYGYTF. The full variable domain, with the rest looked up from reference TRBV19 and TRBJ1-2, is DGGITQSPKYLFRKEGQNVTLSCEQNLNHDAMYWYRQDPGQGLRLIYYSQIVNDFQKGDIAEGYSVSREKKESFPLTVTSAQKNPTAFYLCASTSTGAYYYGYTFGSGTRLTVV.

The chain combines TRBV27 with TRBJ1-4, with TRBD1 identical over 7 bases. The CDR3 runs 15 residues. The V gene end was trimmed by 3 bases and the J gene end by 6 bases; junction bases not matched to a gene: 7. Germline V CDR1 and CDR2: MNHEY, SMNVEV (reference sequence). The CDR3 DNA follows: TGTGCCAGCAGTTTGACAGGGCGGACGTATGAAAAACTGTTTTTT. Translation gives CASSLTGRTYEKLFF.

The chain recombines TRBV2 with TRBJ1-1; D remains ambiguous. The germline V gene has CDR1 SNHLY and CDR2 FYNNEI. This CDR3 has 11 residues. The germline V and J ends were trimmed by 7 bases and 0 bases, with 3 bases remaining between them. As DNA, the CDR3 is TGTGCCAGCACCTTGAACACTGAAGCTTTCTTT. Its protein product is CASTLNTEAFF.

V gene TRBV6-6 combines with J gene TRBJ2-2; TRBD1 aligns across 9 bases. This CDR3 contains 14 residues. Per the germline V gene, CDR1 is MNHNY and CDR2 is SVGAGI (reference sequence). Unmatched junction bases numbered 7, after V lost 8 bases and J lost 6 bases. CDR3 nucleotides: TGTGCCAGCTCCCACCGACAGGGGGCCGGGGAGCTGTTTTTT. Translated, it gives CASSHRQGAGELFF.

The chain joins TRBV7-2 to TRBJ1-3; no reliable D call. This CDR3 has 13 amino acids. Per germline, CDR1 SGHTA and CDR2 FQGNSA. Deletions cut 5 bases from V and 4 bases from J, with 9 bases between. CDR3 DNA: TGTGCCAGCAGCCCCCGCCAGGGAAACACCATATATTTT. Translated: CASSPRQGNTIYF.